The TCR beta chain under discussion was sequenced for a study of technical replicates of blood from a few donors. Germline values: CDR1 SGDLS, CDR2 YYNGEE. The CDR3 has 14 residues. Losses at the gene ends were 3 bases for V and 2 bases for J; bases not matched to a gene: 2. TCRdb keeps only in-frame clones here, not all; method: immunoSEQ multiplex PCR. Of approximately 79,000 clones listed, 93% were seen once; the top ten hold around 0.4%. The source of this sequence is a human donor in good health. Source material: T cells isolated from PBMCs. The chain has TRBV9 and TRBJ1-3; 7 positions agree with TRBD1. In DNA form, the CDR3 reads TGTGCCAGCAGCGCCGACAGGGCTGGAAACACCATATATTTT. It yields the protein CASSADRAGNTIYF. The variable domain in full, completed from reference TRBV9 and TRBJ1-3, reads DSGVTQTPKHLITATGQRVTLRCSPRSGDLSVYWYQQSLDQGLQFLIQYYNGEERAKGNILERFSAQQFPDLHSELNLSSLELGDSALYFCASSADRAGNTIYFGEGSWLTVV.